This is a list of T cell receptor beta chains from one sample in a study of T-cell reconstitution after alpha-beta-depleted transplantation in children. One entry per CDR3 protein results from TCRdb running MiXCR on the PCR reads. The sample shows approximately 170,000 distinct CDR3 sequences, over 8.5% of them seen only once. The source material was PBMCs, sampled before TCRalphabeta/CD19-depleted stem cell transplant. The receptor set was obtained from a boy under 10 years old with acute myeloid leukemia, due to receive a stem cell transplant. Each CDR3 is given with its conserved first and last residue. Fields, in order: CDR3 DNA, CDR3 protein, clone size, J gene, V gene, D gene. A D gene is named only where the DNA matches it firmly. Size is omitted from some rows. Given values are once, few, many or a class for expanded clones.

TGTGCCAGCAGCGGGCCTAACGGCGCCATATATTTT CASSGPNGAIYF many TRBJ1-3 TRBV9 NA
TGTGCCAGCAGTGACAGGCCTAGCACAGATACGCAGTATTTT CASSDRPSTDTQYF many TRBJ2-3 TRBV6-4 NA
TGTGCCAGCAGCTTAGGACGGAACACTGAAGCTTTCTTT CASSLGRNTEAFF many TRBJ1-1 TRBV7-2 NA
TGCGCCAGCAGCTTGGAGGGACAGGGAAATGAAAAACTGTTTTTT CASSLEGQGNEKLFF many TRBJ1-4 TRBV5-1 TRBD1
TGTGCCAGCTCTCCGACGGTAAGCTCCTACAATGAGCAGTTCTTC CASSPTVSSYNEQFF many TRBJ2-1 TRBV18 NA
TGCGCCAGCAGCCAAGGACGGGGTGGGGAGTTGAACACTGAAGCTTTCTTT CASSQGRGGELNTEAFF many TRBJ1-1 TRBV4-1 NA
TGCAGTGCTAGAGATTGGGCCCCGGGAGCTTTCTTT CSARDWAPGAFF many TRBJ1-1 TRBV20-1 NA
TGTGCCAGCAGCCCCTGGACAGGGAACGGCTACACCTTC CASSPWTGNGYTF many TRBJ1-2 TRBV7-9 TRBD1
TGCAGTGCCTGGAAAGTGGGGGGAAATGAGCAGTTCTTC CSAWKVGGNEQFF many TRBJ2-1 TRBV20-1 NA
TGCAGTGCTAGAGGGATGGAGGGGGCCTGGTCCCAGTACTTC CSARGMEGAWSQYF many TRBJ2-5 TRBV20-1 NA
TGCGCCAGCAGCTTCTCTACTGGACAACCGTCCTACGAGCAGTACTTC CASSFSTGQPSYEQYF many TRBJ2-7 TRBV5-1 NA
TGTGCCAGCAGGAGGACTAGCGGGAGTTTGGAGACCCAGTACTTC CASRRTSGSLETQYF many TRBJ2-5 TRBV2 TRBD2
TGTGCCAGCAGTCCAGAAACAGGGGGCGGCTATGGCTACACCTTC CASSPETGGGYGYTF many TRBJ1-2 TRBV12-3/TRBV12-4 TRBD1
TGCAGTGCTCCGTGGGAGGGGGCTTTTGAGCAGTTCTTC CSAPWEGAFEQFF many TRBJ2-1 TRBV20-1 NA
TGCGCCAGCAGCCCGGGGACCGACTACACCGGGGAGCTGTTTTTT CASSPGTDYTGELFF few TRBJ2-2 TRBV5-1 NA
TGTGCCAGCAGCTTCGGGGTCGAGCTGTTTTTT CASSFGVELFF many TRBJ2-2 TRBV7-3 NA
TGTGCCAGCAGTTCGGGGTGGTGGGAGCAGTACTTC CASSSGWWEQYF many TRBJ2-7 TRBV28 NA
TGTGCCAGCAGCCAGGGACAGCGGGTCGGGCAGCTGTTTTTT CASSQGQRVGQLFF NA TRBJ2-2 TRBV7-3 NA
TGTGCCAGCAGCTTCCAGGGGACCACAGATACGCAGTATTTT CASSFQGTTDTQYF many TRBJ2-3 TRBV5-8 NA
TGTGCCAGCAGCCAGACCGGGCCCAGAGGCGAGCAGTACTTC CASSQTGPRGEQYF many TRBJ2-7 TRBV7-2 NA
TGTGCCACCTACCAGTTGGGAGCCACAGATACGCAGTATTTT CATYQLGATDTQYF many TRBJ2-3 TRBV6-1 NA